A single sample is the source of the 5 T cell receptor beta chains below, sequenced in a study of metastatic and nonmetastatic thyroid tumors. Treatment of any kind had been given to no patient before thyroid surgery. MiXCR was used by TCRdb to re-call the PCR reads. Of about 15,000 clones in the sample, about 32% were seen once. Sequences were obtained from tumor tissue. The source of these receptors is a male donor with papillary thyroid cancer or a benign thyroid nodule (not recorded which). Some clones in this sample may be carry-over from other donors' samples.

A remark on this clone: One end of the junction does not line up with germline, which may come from a read error. The chain recombines TRBV2 with TRBJ1-6; D remains ambiguous. Germline V CDR1 and CDR2: SNHLY, FYNNEI. The CDR3 is 13 amino acids. This chain's CDR3 is CACSRKENSPLHF. In DNA form, the CDR3 reads TGTGCCTGCAGTCGGAAGGAAAATTCACCCCTCCACTTT. Complete variable domain (other parts from reference TRBV2 and TRBJ1-6): EPEVTQTPSHQVTQMGQEVILRCVPISNHLYFYWYRQILGQKVEFLVSFYNNEISEKSEIFDDQFSVERPDGSNFTLKIRSTKLEDSAMYFCACSRKENSPLHFGNGTRLTVT.

Comment on this clone: This likely comes from a read error, as the CDR3 has no conserved phenylalanine or tryptophan at its end. The chain joins TRBV28 to TRBJ1-2, with TRBD1 as a possible D gene (6 bases). The V gene's germline CDR1 is MDHEN and CDR2 SYDVKM. This CDR3 is 14 amino acids long. CDR3: CASGLVGRGYGYTI. CDR3 nucleotide sequence: TGTGCCAGCGGTTTAGTGGGCAGGGGATATGGCTACACCATC.

V gene TRBV4-1 combines with J gene TRBJ1-5; a possible D gene is TRBD1 (6 bases). This CDR3 contains 14 residues. CDR1 MGHRA and CDR2 YSYEKL come from the germline V gene. The ends were cut back, 2 bases at V and 3 bases at J, with 8 bases in the middle. This CDR3 is CASSQWDNNQPQHF. In nucleotides, the CDR3 is TGCGCCAGCAGCCAATGGGACAACAATCAGCCCCAGCATTTT.

This clone was recorded many times. One base away lies a much larger clone, so this may be a sequencing read error. The chain joins TRBV15 to TRBJ1-1, with 7 nucleotides matching TRBD1. The germline V gene encodes CDR1 LNHNV and CDR2 YYDKDF (reference sequence). Trimming cost V 7 bases and J 1 base; bases outside gene matches: 6. The CDR3 covers 14 residues. CDR3 region: CATIIRQGNTEAFF. CDR3 DNA sequence: TGTGCCACCATCATTAGACAGGGGAACACTGAAGCTTTCTTT.

The chain recombines TRBV12-3 or TRBV12-4 with TRBJ2-1, with D possibly being TRBD1 or TRBD2 (6 bases each). Trimming stripped 6 bases from V and 7 bases from J, with 10 bases between. CDR3 length equals 12 residues. CDR3 nucleotides: TGTGCCAGCAGCCGAGGGGGGAATGAGCAGTTCTTC. Its protein is CASSRGGNEQFF.